The clone carrying this T cell receptor (beta chain) showed up just a few times. No antigen is known for it. The entry originates in a study of T cells in Graves' hyperthyroidism and ophthalmopathy. The study's findings and limits: The blood repertoire included most of the expanded thyroid clonotypes above 0.001.

With 6 bases removed from V and 4 bases from J, the gap between germline ends came to 15 bases. The V gene's germline CDR1 is PRHDT and CDR2 FYEKMQ (reference sequence). The CDR3 covers 14 residues. The investigators amplified TCR beta CDR3 regions from RNA transcripts. First-round RT-PCR of the TCR CDR3 relied on the HTBI primer set. MiXCR, run by TCRdb on the multiplex PCR reads, gives a single entry per CDR3 protein. The repertoire holds about 530,000 distinct CDR3 sequences, with about a sixth as singletons. The chain couples TRBV13 to TRBJ1-1; D possibly corresponds to TRBD1 (6 bases). The sequence was collected from a woman under 30 with Graves' ophthalmopathy. Material: blood. The CDR3: CASSLVSGATEAFF. CDR3 bases: TGTGCCAGCAGTTTGGTTTCAGGGGCCACTGAAGCTTTCTTT.